The next 24 T cell receptor beta chains were all read from a single sample in a study of cytomegalovirus exposure and HLA in healthy donors. Measured with immunoSEQ multiplex PCR; TCRdb has only the in-frame clones, and not every one. Among about 130,000 clones listed, about 96% were seen once. Sample: PBMCs. Receptors originate from a young man in good health and CMV-seronegative.

The V and J genes are TRBV18 and TRBJ1-1, with TRBD1 matching 8 bases. Germline trimming cut 3 bases from V and 5 bases from J; bases unmatched to any gene: 8. CDR3 length equals 15 residues. Germline CDR1 is KGHSH and CDR2 is LQKENI. The CDR3: CASSPTLQGGTEAFF. The CDR3 region has the DNA TGTGCCAGCTCACCCACATTACAGGGGGGGACTGAAGCTTTCTTT.

The chain employs TRBV27 and TRBJ1-1, with D unresolved. Trimming pared 5 bases from V and 3 bases from J, leaving 13 bases between. Germline-derived CDR1 and CDR2 are MNHEY and SMNVEV (reference sequence). The CDR3 contains 14 residues. This chain's CDR3 is CASSQGGSYTEAFF. CDR3 sequence (DNA): TGTGCCAGCAGTCAAGGAGGGAGCTACACTGAAGCTTTCTTT.

This clone was picked up one time. The chain joins TRBV27 to TRBJ2-1, with 11 bases that match TRBD1. The CDR3 totals 15 residues. With 5 bases clipped from V and 6 bases from J, the junction kept 6 bases outside the gene matches. Germline CDR1 is MNHEY and CDR2 is SMNVEV (reference sequence). The CDR3 loop is CASSPGTGGRNEQFF. In nucleotides, the CDR3 is TGTGCCAGCAGTCCCGGGACAGGGGGTCGCAATGAGCAGTTCTTC.

The chain uses TRBV13 and TRBJ1-1, with TRBD1 as a possible D gene (6 bases). The CDR3 runs 19 residues. Germline V gives CDR1 PRHDT, CDR2 FYEKMQ (reference sequence). V lost 5 bases and J 1 base, leaving 26 bases between the germline ends. The CDR3 sequence is CASSVRNRQGMVENTEAFF. The CDR3 DNA reads as TGTGCCAGCAGCGTCAGGAATCGGCAGGGGATGGTCGAGAACACTGAAGCTTTCTTT.

V and J are TRBV9 and TRBJ1-5, with D uncertain. CDR1 is SGDLS, CDR2 YYNGEE, per germline. The length of the CDR3 is 12 residues. The V gene lost 6 bases and the J gene lost 6 bases, with 10 bases spanning the gap. The CDR3 DNA follows: TGTGCCAGCACCTCACCGGGTCAGCCCCAGCATTTT. It translates to CASTSPGQPQHF.

This sequence joins TRBV5-4 and TRBJ2-1; no reliable D call. Germline CDR1 and CDR2: SGHNT and YYREEE (reference sequence). The CDR3 contains 13 residues. Between the trimmed V and J ends, which lost 1 base and 8 bases, there was a span of 10 bases. Here the CDR3 reads CASSLWAADEQFF. DNA for the CDR3: TGTGCCAGCAGCTTGTGGGCCGCTGATGAGCAGTTCTTC.

The genes are TRBV27 and TRBJ2-4, with 8 bases identical to TRBD2. This CDR3 contains 16 residues. CDR1 and CDR2 (germline): MNHEY, SMNVEV (reference sequence). V was pared by 1 base and J by 5 bases, with 7 bases of the junction left unmatched. The CDR3 bases are TGTGCCAGCAGTTTATGGGCCCGGGGGGGGGAAAACATTCAGTACTTC. Translation: CASSLWARGGENIQYF.

CDR3 in DNA: TGCGCCAGCAGCTTACATAACCAACCGGGACAGGGATACACTGAAGCTTTCTTT. Amino acids: CASSLHNQPGQGYTEAFF. The rearrangement uses TRBV5-1 and TRBJ1-1; the match to TRBD1 covers 9 bases. V was pared by 2 bases and J by 3 bases, with 14 bases of the junction left unmatched. The germline V gene has CDR1 SGHRS and CDR2 YFSETQ. The CDR3 extends over 18 amino acids.

This rearrangement joins TRBV5-6 to TRBJ2-7, with a possible D match to TRBD2 (5 bases). Germline CDR1 SGHDT, CDR2 YYEEEE. The CDR3 consists of 14 residues. V lost 1 base and J 0 bases, leaving 8 bases between the germline ends. CDR3 sequence (DNA): TGTGCCAGCAGCTTGTCCAGCGGCTCCTACGAGCAGTACTTC. This translates into CASSLSSGSYEQYF.

V gene TRBV19 combines with J gene TRBJ2-5, with TRBD2 matching 12 bases. Trimming took 5 bases from V and 5 from J; bases not matched to a gene: 9. The CDR3 runs 16 residues. Germline V lookup: CDR1 LNHDA, CDR2 SQIVND (reference sequence). Here the CDR3 DNA reads TGTGCCAGTAGTTTCCGACTAGCGGGAGAGACGGAGACCCAGTACTTC. Translation gives CASSFRLAGETETQYF.

The table lists this clone with a count of one. The chain couples TRBV11-3 to TRBJ2-7, with a weak D call TRBD1 (5 bases). The CDR3 loop spans 11 amino acids. V lost 5 bases and J 10 bases, leaving 12 bases between the germline ends. CDR1 is SGHNT and CDR2 is YENEEA in the germline V gene. The CDR3 sequence is CASSQRDSQYF. As DNA, the CDR3 is TGTGCCAGCAGCCAGCGTGACAGCCAGTACTTC. The complete variable domain, with remaining parts taken from reference TRBV11-3 and TRBJ2-7, reads EAGVVQSPRYKIIEKKQPVAFWCNPISGHNTLYWYLQNLGQGPELLIRYENEEAVDDSQLPKDRFSAERLKGVDSTLKIQPAELGDSAVYLCASSQRDSQYFGPGTRLTVT.

This chain uses TRBV6-5 with TRBJ2-7, with TRBD1 matching over 7 bases. In germline, CDR1 is MNHEY, CDR2 SVGAGI. The CDR3 has 15 amino acids. With 8 bases clipped from V and 0 bases from J, the junction kept 10 bases outside the gene matches. CDR3: CASGERTGVSYEQYF. The CDR3, as DNA: TGTGCCAGCGGAGAAAGAACAGGGGTCTCCTACGAGCAGTACTTC.

This rearrangement joins TRBV7-2 to TRBJ2-7, with TRBD2 identical over 12 bases. The CDR3 contains 16 residues. V gave up 5 bases and J gave up 5 bases; unmatched junction bases: 10. Germline loops: CDR1 SGHTA, CDR2 FQGNSA. CDR3 residues: CASSAPTSGRTDEQYF. The CDR3 nucleotides read TGTGCCAGCAGCGCTCCAACTAGCGGGAGGACCGACGAGCAGTACTTC.

This chain connects TRBV4-1 to TRBJ1-1; possible D gene TRBD1, 6 bases. The CDR3 has 15 residues. Germline CDR1 reads MGHRA; CDR2 reads YSYEKL. Trimming shortened V by 4 bases and J by 4 bases, and 16 bases separated the two germline ends. The CDR3, as DNA: TGCGCCAGCAGCCTCGGAAGGGGGTCCGGCACTGAAGCTTTCTTT. Its translation is CASSLGRGSGTEAFF.

This clone was detected a few times. The chain uses TRBV15 and TRBJ1-2; D is possibly TRBD1 (5 bases). V was pared by 1 base and J by 4 bases, with 10 bases between. CDR1 is LNHNV, CDR2 YYDKDF, per germline (reference sequence). The CDR3 runs 14 residues. The CDR3 loop reads CATSRGGGSYGYTF. For the CDR3, the DNA is TGTGCCACCAGCAGAGGGGGGGGAAGCTATGGCTACACCTTC.

The chain uses TRBV7-2 and TRBJ2-3; weak D call: TRBD1 (6 bases). Germline V gives CDR1 SGHTA, CDR2 FQGNSA. Trimming took off 5 bases at V and 0 bases at J, with 12 bases between the two ends. CDR3 length: 15 residues. The CDR3 DNA follows: TGTGCCAGCAGCCCAGGGGCGATTAGCACAGATACGCAGTATTTT. It encodes CASSPGAISTDTQYF. The full variable domain, with the rest looked up from reference TRBV7-2 and TRBJ2-3, is GAGVSQSPSNKVTEKGKDVELRCDPISGHTALYWYRQSLGQGLEFLIYFQGNSAPDKSGLPSDRFSAERTGGSVSTLTIQRTQQEDSAVYLCASSPGAISTDTQYFGPGTRLTVL.

J is TRBJ2-4 and V is TRBV5-1; 10 bases are a match to TRBD2. Germline CDR1 is SGHRS and CDR2 is YFSETQ. The CDR3 spans 17 residues. Trimming cost V 2 bases and J 3 bases; bases outside gene matches: 8. This CDR3 reads CASSLTLAGVGKNIQYF. In nucleotides, the CDR3 is TGCGCCAGCAGCTTAACCCTAGCGGGAGTGGGCAAAAACATTCAGTACTTC.

Comment on this clone: One end of the junction fails to match germline, which may point to a read error. The rearrangement links TRBV15 to TRBJ2-3; D possibly corresponds to TRBD1 (5 bases). Looked up from germline, CDR1 is LNHNV and CDR2 is YYDKDF (reference sequence). This CDR3 spans 13 amino acids. CDR3 sequence: CATSGERGDTQYF. Here the CDR3 DNA reads TGTGCCACCAGCGGAGAAAGGGGAGATACGCAGTATTTT.

This clone was detected only a few times. V usage is TRBV5-1 and J usage is TRBJ1-1; no definite D call. This CDR3 region has 13 residues. Germline CDR1 reads SGHRS; CDR2 reads YFSETQ. Trimming shortened V by 0 bases and J by 1 base, and 4 bases separated the two germline ends. The CDR3 sequence is CASSLGANTEAFF. The CDR3 region has the DNA TGCGCCAGCAGCTTGGGGGCGAACACTGAAGCTTTCTTT.

The chain recombines TRBV28 with TRBJ1-2; TRBD1 agrees at 7 bases. Per germline, CDR1 MDHEN and CDR2 SYDVKM. The trim removed 5 bases at V and 4 bases at J, leaving 10 bases unmatched. The length of the CDR3 is 15 residues. The CDR3 DNA follows: TGTGCCAGCAGTGTGCCAGGGGGTTGGGCCTATGGCTACACCTTC. It translates to CASSVPGGWAYGYTF.

The chain recombines TRBV10-1 with TRBJ2-3; 9 positions match TRBD2. Germline CDR1 reads WNHNN; CDR2 reads SYGVQD (reference sequence). The V gene end was trimmed by 5 bases and the J gene end by 1 base; junction bases not matched to a gene: 10. The CDR3 contains 17 residues. The CDR3: CASSSTRLAARTDTQYF. CDR3 nucleotide sequence: TGCGCCAGCAGTTCTACCAGACTAGCGGCTCGCACAGATACGCAGTATTTT.

The V and J genes are TRBV30 and TRBJ1-2; 8 bases are shared with TRBD1. V lost 1 base to trimming and J lost 4 bases; unmatched junction nucleotides: 2. CDR1 GTSNPN and CDR2 SVGIG come from the germline V gene (reference sequence). This CDR3 spans 13 amino acids. The CDR3 protein is CAWSAGQGYGYTF. CDR3 sequence (DNA): TGTGCCTGGAGTGCCGGACAGGGCTATGGCTACACCTTC.

Points on this clone: At one boundary the junction diverges from the germline segment, which might be a read error. The chain joins TRBV7-7 to TRBJ1-1; D ambiguous. The CDR3 covers 13 residues. Germline-derived CDR1 and CDR2 are SSHAT and FNYEAQ (reference sequence). The CDR3 coding sequence is TGTGCTAGCAGCCCATCAGTTAACACTGAAGCTTTCTTT. This codes for CASSPSVNTEAFF.

The count of this clone is one. The CDR3 region has the DNA TGTGCCAGCTCCCACACCGGGACAGGGCACAACGACGAGCAGTACTTC. Translation: CASSHTGTGHNDEQYF. The chain couples TRBV18 to TRBJ2-7, with 9 bases aligning to TRBD1. V shed 6 bases, J shed 5 bases, and the junction held 14 bases outside the gene matches. The CDR3 extends over 16 amino acids. Germline values: CDR1 KGHSH, CDR2 LQKENI.